The clone carrying this TCR beta chain was recorded once. The antigen remains unidentified. This entry belongs to a study of cytomegalovirus exposure and HLA in healthy donors. Study conclusions and caveats: HLA alleles were associated with 15,000 to 20,000 TCR beta sequences in a later analysis at 0.05 false discovery rate. Sequencing had likely introduced a cluster of highly shared sequence variants as an artifact. Many donors shared some public TCRs, even though most TCR sequences were rare. Some TCR beta chains (roughly 160 of them) were listed as cytomegalovirus-associated.

Vbeta (60) and Jbeta (13) primers were used in the PCR. Data came from immunoSEQ multiplex PCR; TCRdb stores just in-frame clones and leaves some out. The table has fewer than 200,000 clones, 70% to 85% seen once. The CDR3 runs 13 residues. The germline gives CDR1 MDHEN, CDR2 SYDVKM. V trimming: 7 bases; J trimming: 5 bases; junction bases outside the gene matches: 4. The genes are TRBV28 and TRBJ1-4, with 7 bases lining up with TRBD1. The clonotype was recovered from a man in his thirties or forties in good health and CMV-seropositive. The sample taken for sequencing was PBMCs. This CDR3 reads CASTLTGNEKLFF. The CDR3 DNA sequence: TGTGCCAGCACTTTGACAGGGAATGAAAAACTGTTTTTT.